Following are 26 T cell receptor beta chains from one sample sequenced in a study of T cell repertoires in cytomegalovirus infection. TCRdb re-called the reads with MiXCR, one entry per CDR3 protein. This sample has more than 400,000 distinct CDR3 sequences, with around a quarter found just once. The sample comprised PBMCs. Receptors were obtained from a human donor in good health (CMV status not recorded). Some clones in this sample may be carry-over from other donors' samples.

This sequence joins TRBV27 and TRBJ2-1; maybe TRBD2 (5 bases). This CDR3 spans 17 amino acids. The V and J ends lost 4 bases and 0 bases respectively, with 16 bases between them. The germline V gene has CDR1 MNHEY and CDR2 SMNVEV (reference sequence). In DNA form, the CDR3 reads TGTGCCAGCAGTTCACGTGGACTCCCCAGCTCCTACAATGAGCAGTTCTTC. Translating it yields CASSSRGLPSSYNEQFF.

V gene TRBV7-2 combines with J gene TRBJ1-1; D call uncertain. The length of the CDR3 is 13 residues. CDR1 and CDR2 (germline): SGHTA, FQGNSA. The V and J ends lost 1 base and 7 bases respectively, with 10 bases between them. DNA for the CDR3: TGTGCCAGCAGCTTAGGACATTCCCTTGAAGCTTTCTTT. Amino acid sequence: CASSLGHSLEAFF.

The chain is built from TRBV6-2 or TRBV6-3 and TRBJ2-7; the match to TRBD2 covers 8 bases. This CDR3 contains 15 residues. Per the germline V gene, CDR1 is MNHEY and CDR2 is SVGEGT. Trimming cost V 6 bases and J 0 bases; bases outside gene matches: 7. The CDR3 protein is CASSPGREASYEQYV. In DNA, the CDR3 is TGTGCCAGCAGCCCGGGGCGGGAGGCCTCCTACGAGCAGTACGTC.

The genes are TRBV12-3 or TRBV12-4 and TRBJ2-1; a weak D match, TRBD2 (5 bases). Trimming removed 3 bases at V and 8 bases at J, with 17 bases between. This CDR3 contains 15 residues. CDR3 protein: CASSFPRGLGDEQFF. In nucleotides, the CDR3 is TGTGCCAGCAGTTTCCCACGTGGACTGGGCGATGAGCAGTTCTTC.

The gene calls are TRBV12-3 or TRBV12-4 and TRBJ2-1; 10 bases match TRBD2. Losses at the gene ends were 5 bases for V and 7 bases for J; bases not matched to a gene: 8. The CDR3 length is 15 residues. CDR3 bases: TGTGCCAGCAGTCCCCCGGGACTAGCGACGAATGAGCAGTTCTTC. It is translated as CASSPPGLATNEQFF.

The chain combines TRBV6-5 with TRBJ1-1, with D tentatively TRBD1 (5 bases). CDR3 length equals 15 residues. Germline CDR1 and CDR2: MNHEY and SVGAGI. Trimming took off 2 bases at V and 5 bases at J, with 15 bases between the two ends. CDR3 region: CASSYRGSGRTEAFF. The CDR3 bases are TGTGCCAGCAGTTACAGGGGTTCGGGAAGGACTGAAGCTTTCTTT.

The chain recombines TRBV25-1 with TRBJ2-1; 14 bases are shared with TRBD2. Germline-derived CDR1 and CDR2 are MGHDK and SYGVNS. J gave up 12 bases and V 2 bases, and 9 bases lay outside the gene matches. The CDR3 has 16 residues. CDR3 nucleotide sequence: TGTGCCAGCAGTGAACCGGGGACTAGCGGGAGAAACGGGCAGTTCTTC. It encodes CASSEPGTSGRNGQFF.

The chain carries TRBV28 and TRBJ1-5; D is unresolved. V lost 10 bases, J lost 4 bases, and 14 bases lay in between. Germline V lookup: CDR1 MDHEN, CDR2 SYDVKM. This CDR3 has 13 amino acids. This CDR3 reads CATGRSENQPQHF. Written as DNA, the CDR3 is TGTGCCACCGGTCGTTCAGAAAATCAGCCCCAGCATTTT.

This chain uses TRBV12-3 or TRBV12-4 with TRBJ2-5; D is perhaps TRBD2 (5 bases). Trimming pared 5 bases from V and 4 bases from J, leaving 8 bases between. The CDR3 extends over 12 amino acids. The CDR3 DNA follows: TGTGCCAGCAGTACTAGGGCAGAGACCCAGTACTTC. The encoded protein is CASSTRAETQYF.

The chain couples TRBV10-3 to TRBJ2-5, with TRBD2 matching over 14 bases. The germline V gene encodes CDR1 ENHRY and CDR2 SYGVKD. The V segment lost 5 bases and the J segment 5 bases; nucleotides outside the gene matches: 7. The CDR3 contains 16 residues. The CDR3 sequence: CAISPGLAGGSETQYF. The CDR3 region has the DNA TGTGCCATCAGTCCCGGACTAGCGGGAGGTTCTGAGACCCAGTACTTC.

V is TRBV30 and J is TRBJ1-3; no definite D call. The CDR3 has 15 residues. The V and J ends lost 2 bases and 0 bases respectively, with 11 bases between them. The V gene's germline CDR1 is GTSNPN and CDR2 SVGIG (reference sequence). CDR3 nucleotides: TGTGCCTGGAGTTTTGGACGAAGCTCTGGAAACACCATATATTTT. This sequence encodes CAWSFGRSSGNTIYF.

The genes are TRBV24-1 and TRBJ2-6; D remains unclear. The CDR3 is made up of 13 amino acids. Trimming shortened V by 9 bases and J by 1 base, and 6 bases separated the two germline ends. The germline V gene has CDR1 KGHDR and CDR2 SFDVKD. CDR3 amino acids: CATGLSGANVLTF. CDR3 coding DNA: TGTGCCACCGGGTTATCTGGGGCCAACGTCCTGACTTTC.

This chain joins TRBV18 and TRBJ1-3; D perhaps matches TRBD1 (6 bases). The germline V gene encodes CDR1 KGHSH and CDR2 LQKENI. The germline V and J ends were trimmed by 3 bases and 4 bases, with 7 bases remaining between them. The CDR3 totals 13 residues. Here the CDR3 DNA reads TGTGCCAGCTCACCGGACAGAGGAAACACCATATATTTT. Translated: CASSPDRGNTIYF. Complete variable domain (other parts from reference TRBV18 and TRBJ1-3): NAGVMQNPRHLVRRRGQEARLRCSPMKGHSHVYWYRQLPEEGLKFMVYLQKENIIDESGMPKERFSAEFPKEGPSILRIQQVVRGDSAAYFCASSPDRGNTIYFGEGSWLTVV.

This chain connects TRBV20-1 to TRBJ2-3; TRBD2 aligns across 7 bases. The junction had 16 bases not matched to a gene; V was cut back by 3 bases and J by 4 bases. This CDR3 has 17 amino acids. Germline V gene data show CDR1 as DFQATT and CDR2 as SNEGSKA (reference sequence). The CDR3 sequence is CSASEVVGGGRPDTQYF. The CDR3 DNA follows: TGCAGTGCTAGCGAGGTGGTCGGGGGAGGGCGGCCAGATACGCAGTATTTT.

This clonotype came up a few times. V and J are TRBV20-1 and TRBJ1-2; weak D call: TRBD1 (6 bases). Trimming removed 3 bases from V and 1 base from J, with 12 bases in between. The CDR3 contains 14 residues. The germline V gene has CDR1 DFQATT and CDR2 SNEGSKA (reference sequence). Written as DNA, the CDR3 is TGCAGTGCTAGCCATCTAGGGGGTAACTATGGCTACACCTTC. Translating gives CSASHLGGNYGYTF.

This clonotype has more than one count but fewer than ten. The V and J genes are TRBV20-1 and TRBJ2-3; tentative D call: TRBD2 (5 bases). The CDR3 contains 14 residues. The V gene's germline CDR1 is DFQATT and CDR2 SNEGSKA (reference sequence). The V end was cut by 4 bases, the J end by 1 base, with 12 bases between. CDR3 loop: CSAIRESGTDTQYF. The DNA of the CDR3 is TGCAGTGCTATAAGGGAGTCTGGCACAGATACGCAGTATTTT.

The CDR3 DNA is TGTGCCAGCAACACAGGGGGCAATGGCTACACCTTC. Translation gives CASNTGGNGYTF. The rearrangement links TRBV12-3 or TRBV12-4 to TRBJ1-2; 9 bases align to TRBD1. The V and J ends lost 7 bases and 6 bases, in that order; junction bases with no gene match: 3. The CDR3 runs to 12 residues.

The rearrangement joins TRBV4-1 to TRBJ2-1, with TRBD2 matching 12 bases. Germline values: CDR1 MGHRA, CDR2 YSYEKL. V lost 1 base, J lost 7 bases, and 5 bases stayed unmatched. The CDR3 contains 16 residues. The CDR3 is CASSQVRTSGTNEQFF. The CDR3 coding sequence is TGCGCCAGCAGCCAAGTAAGGACTAGCGGGACTAATGAGCAGTTCTTC.

V and J are TRBV20-1 and TRBJ2-1, with TRBD2 identical over 11 bases. Trimming removed 7 bases from V and 8 bases from J; junction bases left unmatched: 10. The germline gives CDR1 DFQATT, CDR2 SNEGSKA (reference sequence). CDR3 size: 14 residues. CDR3 nucleotide sequence: TGCAGTGTTTTAGGGACTAGCGGAAGTTATGAGCAGTTCTTC. It yields the protein CSVLGTSGSYEQFF.

This clonotype was recorded only once. J is TRBJ1-5 and V is TRBV28, with D perhaps matching TRBD1 (6 bases). V was trimmed by 6 bases and J by 6 bases, leaving 9 bases between them. Germline CDR1 and CDR2: MDHEN and SYDVKM. CDR3 size: 12 residues. CDR3 residues: CASSTGSQPQHF. In DNA, the CDR3 is TGTGCCAGCAGCACAGGGTCTCAGCCCCAGCATTTT.

This clonotype was seen more than once but under ten times. The V call is TRBV6-6, the J call TRBJ2-7; 13 nucleotides line up with TRBD2. Per the germline V gene, CDR1 is MNHNY and CDR2 is SVGAGI (reference sequence). The V and J ends lost 6 bases and 2 bases, in that order; junction bases with no gene match: 10. The CDR3 spans 17 residues. The CDR3 here is CASRHLPGLAGTYEQYF. Here the CDR3 DNA reads TGTGCCAGCAGACACCTACCGGGACTAGCGGGGACCTACGAGCAGTACTTC.

This clonotype came up many times. The chain uses TRBV11-2 and TRBJ2-1; D might be TRBD2 (6 bases). Germline CDR1 reads SGHAT; CDR2 reads FQNNGV. V was pared by 4 bases and J by 10 bases, with 14 bases between. This CDR3 region has 13 residues. The CDR3 sequence is CASSSTEGSEQFF. In DNA, the CDR3 is TGTGCCAGCAGCTCCACGGAGGGCAGCGAGCAGTTCTTC.

This clonotype was observed a few times. The chain is built from TRBV7-8 and TRBJ2-6; D is undetermined. Per the germline V gene, CDR1 is SGHVS and CDR2 is FQNEAQ. Trimming cost V 8 bases and J 2 bases, with 13 bases left between them. This CDR3 has 15 amino acids. Here the CDR3 reads CASSSLSAGANVLTF. The CDR3 DNA follows: TGTGCCAGCTCCTCCCTCTCGGCTGGGGCCAACGTCCTGACTTTC.

This clonotype appeared a few times. This chain uses TRBV7-8 with TRBJ2-1; 14 nucleotides line up with TRBD2. Unmatched junction bases numbered 9, after V lost 5 bases and J lost 9 bases. This CDR3 is 16 amino acids long. Germline CDR1 and CDR2: SGHVS and FQNEAQ. The CDR3 is CASSPSRTSGRFEQFF. For the CDR3, the DNA is TGTGCCAGCAGCCCTAGCCGGACTAGCGGGAGGTTTGAGCAGTTCTTC. Drawing the rest from reference TRBV7-8 and TRBJ2-1, the complete variable domain is GAGVSQSPRYKVAKRGQDVALRCDPISGHVSLFWYQQALGQGPEFLTYFQNEAQLDKSGLPSDRFFAERPEGSVSTLKIQRTQQEDSAVYLCASSPSRTSGRFEQFFGPGTRLTVL.

The CDR3 spells CATSRDLAGGAETQYF. CDR3 sequence (DNA): TGTGCCACCAGCAGAGATTTAGCGGGAGGGGCAGAGACCCAGTACTTC. V gene TRBV15 combines with J gene TRBJ2-5, with TRBD2 matching over 11 bases. Germline CDR1 reads LNHNV; CDR2 reads YYDKDF (reference sequence). V shed 0 bases, J shed 4 bases, and the junction held 4 bases outside the gene matches. The CDR3 runs 16 residues. The whole variable domain, remainder taken from reference TRBV15 and TRBJ2-5, is DAMVIQNPRYQVTQFGKPVTLSCSQTLNHNVMYWYQQKSSQAPKLLFHYYDKDFNNEADTPDNFQSRRPNTSFCFLDIRSPGLGDTAMYLCATSRDLAGGAETQYFGPGTRLLVL.

This clonotype has more than one count but fewer than ten. The V and J genes are TRBV7-6 and TRBJ2-5, with D unresolved. Looked up from germline, CDR1 is SGHVS and CDR2 is FNYEAQ. The CDR3 runs 13 residues. The germline V and J ends were trimmed by 2 bases and 1 base, with 5 bases remaining between them. CDR3 protein: CASSLMAQETQYF. CDR3 DNA: TGTGCCAGCAGCTTAATGGCCCAAGAGACCCAGTACTTC. Full variable domain (rest looked up from reference TRBV7-6 and TRBJ2-5): GAGVSQSPRYKVTKRGQDVALRCDPISGHVSLYWYRQALGQGPEFLTYFNYEAQQDKSGLPNDRFSAERPEGSISTLTIQRTEQRDSAMYRCASSLMAQETQYFGPGTRLLVL.